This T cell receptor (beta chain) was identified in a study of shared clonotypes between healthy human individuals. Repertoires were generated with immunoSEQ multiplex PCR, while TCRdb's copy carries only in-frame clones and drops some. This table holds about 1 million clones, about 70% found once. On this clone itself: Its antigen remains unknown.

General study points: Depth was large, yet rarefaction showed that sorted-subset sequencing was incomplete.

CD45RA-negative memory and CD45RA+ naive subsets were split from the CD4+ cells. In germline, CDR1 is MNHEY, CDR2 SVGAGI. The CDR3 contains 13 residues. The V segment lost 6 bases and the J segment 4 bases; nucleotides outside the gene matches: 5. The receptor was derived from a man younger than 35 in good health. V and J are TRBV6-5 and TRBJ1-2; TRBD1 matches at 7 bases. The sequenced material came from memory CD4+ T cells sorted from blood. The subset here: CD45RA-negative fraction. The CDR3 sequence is CASRAGGSYGYTF. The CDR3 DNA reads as TGTGCCAGCAGGGCAGGGGGAAGCTATGGCTACACCTTC.